Following are 9 T cell receptor beta chains from one sample sequenced in a study of OX40 agonist ivuxolimab in advanced cancers. The repertoire was sequenced with immunoSEQ multiplex PCR; TCRdb's copy has only in-frame clones and lacks some. Of fewer than 50,000 clones in the sample, about 90% are singletons; the top ten hold around 17%. The specimen was CD4+ or CD8+ T cells sorted from blood, collected in a trial of the OX40 agonist ivuxolimab. These receptor sequences come from an adult with an advanced solid tumor such as melanoma, head and neck, liver or kidney cancer.

The chain employs TRBV18 and TRBJ1-1; D unresolved. CDR3 length: 14 residues. V was pared by 4 bases and J by 4 bases, with 13 bases between. Germline loops: CDR1 KGHSH, CDR2 LQKENI. The CDR3 nucleotides are TGTGCCAGCTCACTGGAGTTGGGGAGCACTGAAGCTTTCTTT. Translation: CASSLELGSTEAFF.

The chain is built from TRBV30 and TRBJ2-7; 7 bases agree with TRBD2. The CDR3 spans 16 residues. With V trimmed by 4 bases and J by 3 bases, 15 bases remained unmatched. Germline assignment: CDR1 GTSNPN and CDR2 SVGIG (reference sequence). CDR3 sequence reads: CAWTTHGKRGVYEQYF. CDR3 sequence (DNA): TGTGCCTGGACCACCCATGGAAAGCGGGGCGTCTACGAGCAGTACTTC.

This clone was picked up one time. The genes are TRBV12-5 and TRBJ2-1; 12 positions match TRBD1. Germline CDR1 and CDR2: LGHNT and FRNRAP. The trim removed 6 bases at V and 9 bases at J, leaving 27 bases unmatched. The length of the CDR3 is 21 residues. CDR3 region: CASGSGQGAQGAGGPQGEQFF. CDR3 nucleotides: TGTGCTAGTGGGTCGGGACAGGGGGCGCAGGGAGCGGGAGGGCCCCAGGGTGAGCAGTTCTTC. The entire variable domain, with the rest obtained from reference TRBV12-5 and TRBJ2-1, is as follows: DARVTQTPRHKVTEMGQEVTMRCQPILGHNTVFWYRQTMMQGLELLAYFRNRAPLDDSGMPKDRFSAEMPDATLATLKIQPSEPRDSAVYFCASGSGQGAQGAGGPQGEQFFGPGTRLTVL.

This chain uses TRBV21-1 with TRBJ2-1; TRBD2 is taken as the D call from the table, unchecked against the DNA. TRBV21-1 is a known pseudogene. This CDR3 region has 14 residues. The CDR3 nucleotides read TGTGCCAGCAGAGGACTAGCGCCCCGGAATGAGCAGTTCTTC. As protein: CASRGLAPRNEQFF.

The chain couples TRBV15 to TRBJ1-4; D is perhaps TRBD1 (5 bases). V lost 2 bases, J lost 7 bases, and 14 bases lay in between. CDR3 size: 15 residues. CDR1 and CDR2 (germline): LNHNV, YYDKDF (reference sequence). CDR3 coding DNA: TGTGCCACCAGCAGACGCAGGGAATTGGTTGAAAAACTGTTTTTT. Amino acids: CATSRRRELVEKLFF.

V gene TRBV5-5 combines with J gene TRBJ2-5; 11 bases align to TRBD2. The V segment lost 1 base and the J segment 2 bases; nucleotides outside the gene matches: 7. Germline CDR1 reads SGHKS; CDR2 reads YYEKEE (reference sequence). The CDR3 covers 17 residues. The CDR3 protein is CASSLWVAGGRQETQYF. The CDR3, as DNA: TGTGCCAGCAGCTTGTGGGTAGCGGGAGGGCGGCAAGAGACCCAGTACTTC.

This CDR3 reads CSVGRKGSKNEQFF. The CDR3 DNA sequence: TGCAGCGTTGGGCGCAAGGGAAGTAAAAATGAGCAGTTCTTC. This chain joins TRBV29-1 and TRBJ2-1, with D hard to call. V shed 4 bases and J shed 7 bases, with 17 bases lying between them. The germline gives CDR1 SQVTM, CDR2 ANQGSEA. This CDR3 has 14 residues.

The genes are TRBV4-1 and TRBJ2-3; D unclear. The germline CDR1 and CDR2 sequences are MGHRA and YSYEKL. The CDR3 sequence is 14 residues long. Trimming removed 0 bases at V and 4 bases at J, with 8 bases between. The CDR3 region has the DNA TGCGCCAGCAGCCAAGAAGCTTTGGCAGATACGCAGTATTTT. Encoded protein: CASSQEALADTQYF.

This sequence joins TRBV1 and TRBJ2-3; the table gives TRBD1 as D, unverified against the DNA. TRBV1 is termed a pseudogene. This CDR3 has 14 residues. The CDR3 loop is CTSSQGQAGDTQYF. CDR3 bases: TGCACCAGCAGCCAGGGACAGGCTGGAGATACGCAGTATTTT.